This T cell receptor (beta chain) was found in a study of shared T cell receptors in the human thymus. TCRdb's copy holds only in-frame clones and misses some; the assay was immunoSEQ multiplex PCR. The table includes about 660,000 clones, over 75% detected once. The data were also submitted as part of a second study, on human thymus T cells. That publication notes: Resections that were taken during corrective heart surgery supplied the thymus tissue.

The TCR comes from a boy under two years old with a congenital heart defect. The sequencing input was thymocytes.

CDR3 coding DNA: TGTGCCAGCAGCCCCAGCGGGCTATCCTACGAGCAGTACTTC. This translates into CASSPSGLSYEQYF. This rearrangement joins TRBV5-4 to TRBJ2-7, with D maybe TRBD2 (6 bases). The ends were cut back, 4 bases at V and 1 base at J, with 12 bases in the middle. The germline gives CDR1 SGHNT, CDR2 YYREEE (reference sequence). This CDR3 spans 14 amino acids. Together with reference TRBV5-4 and TRBJ2-7, the CDR3 gives the full variable domain: ETGVTQSPTHLIKTRGQQVTLRCSSQSGHNTVSWYQQALGQGPQFIFQYYREEENGRGNFPPRFSGLQFPNYSSELNVNALELDDSALYLCASSPSGLSYEQYFGPGTRLTVT.